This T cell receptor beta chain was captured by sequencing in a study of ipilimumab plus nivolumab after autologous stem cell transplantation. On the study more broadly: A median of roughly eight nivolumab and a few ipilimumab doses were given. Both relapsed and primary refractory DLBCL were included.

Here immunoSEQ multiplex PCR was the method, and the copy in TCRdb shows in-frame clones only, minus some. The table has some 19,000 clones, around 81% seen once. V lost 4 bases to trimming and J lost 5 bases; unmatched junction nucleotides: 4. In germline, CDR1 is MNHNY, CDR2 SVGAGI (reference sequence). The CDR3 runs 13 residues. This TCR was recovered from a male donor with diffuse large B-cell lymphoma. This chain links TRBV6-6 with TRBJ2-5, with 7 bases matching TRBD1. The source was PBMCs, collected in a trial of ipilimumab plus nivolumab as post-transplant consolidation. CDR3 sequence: CASSSTGMETQYF. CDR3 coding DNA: TGTGCCAGCAGTTCGACAGGGATGGAGACCCAGTACTTC.